Following are 24 T cell receptor beta chains from one sample sequenced in a study of T-cell reconstitution after alpha-beta-depleted transplantation in children. The TCRbeta library incorporated unique molecular identifiers. TCRdb re-analysed the PCR reads in MiXCR, keeping a single row per CDR3 protein. The data show 600,000 to 700,000 distinct CDR3 sequences, with roughly 15% seen just once and 1.1% held by the top ten. The sample in question was PBMCs from the stem cell graft donor, obtained from the stem cell graft. The origin of the receptors is a human donor who donated a stem cell graft to a child with acute myeloid leukemia.

In this sample, this clonotype turned up a few times. The chain employs TRBV20-1 and TRBJ1-2; D unclear. The CDR3 loop spans 14 amino acids. The germline V and J ends were trimmed by 8 bases and 5 bases, with 21 bases remaining between them. Germline V gives CDR1 DFQATT, CDR2 SNEGSKA (reference sequence). The CDR3 loop is CSSRPKRTSYGYTF. CDR3 in DNA: TGCAGTTCAAGGCCAAAGCGAACCTCATATGGCTACACCTTC.

This clonotype came up a few times. The chain joins TRBV12-3 or TRBV12-4 to TRBJ1-1; no clear D gene. The CDR3 contains 14 residues. Trimming took 3 bases from V and 2 from J, leaving 10 bases between them. The CDR3 DNA reads TGTGCCAGCAGTTTGGGAGCTATTAACACTGAAGCTTTCTTT. This sequence encodes CASSLGAINTEAFF.

This clonotype was counted a few times. The V call is TRBV28, the J call TRBJ1-6; D gene uncertain. CDR1 is MDHEN, CDR2 SYDVKM, per germline. V was shortened by 3 bases and J by 8 bases, with 11 bases between the two germline ends. The CDR3 has 14 amino acids. The CDR3 region has the DNA TGTGCCAGCAGTTTGGACGGGTCGGATTCACCCCTCCACTTT. It is translated as CASSLDGSDSPLHF.

This clonotype was detected ten times or more. The gene calls are TRBV25-1 and TRBJ1-6, with a tentative D call TRBD1 (5 bases). Looked up from germline, CDR1 is MGHDK and CDR2 is SYGVNS. Between the trimmed V and J ends, which lost 8 bases and 9 bases, there was a span of 11 bases. The CDR3 extends over 12 amino acids. CDR3 DNA: TGTGCCAGCCGGGCAGGGAGTTCACCCCTCCACTTT. Translation: CASRAGSSPLHF.

This clonotype was counted ten times or more. The CDR3 nucleotides read TGCAGTGCTAGAGATCCAGGTCTAGGGGCTGAAGCTTTCTTT. Protein: CSARDPGLGAEAFF. This sequence joins TRBV20-1 and TRBJ1-1; TRBD1 might be the D (5 bases). This CDR3 region has 14 residues. From germline, CDR1 is DFQATT and CDR2 SNEGSKA (reference sequence). With 0 bases removed from V and 6 bases from J, the gap between germline ends came to 14 bases.

As to this clonotype: Relative to the germline gene, one junction end is altered; a read error may explain this. This chain uses TRBV20-1 with TRBJ2-3; 7 bases are a match to TRBD1. Per the germline V gene, CDR1 is DFQATT and CDR2 is SNEGSKA (reference sequence). The CDR3 runs to 20 residues. CDR3: CSAREGPNMRGPRLTVTQYF. The CDR3 bases are TGCAGTGCTAGAGAGGGACCGAATATGAGGGGGCCGAGATTGACAGTTACGCAGTATTTT.

The gene calls are TRBV5-1 and TRBJ2-1; 7 bases are shared with TRBD1. CDR1 and CDR2 (germline): SGHRS, YFSETQ. V lost 1 base to trimming and J lost 9 bases; unmatched junction nucleotides: 13. CDR3 length: 16 amino acids. CDR3 sequence: CASSLLTGDRQGEQFF. DNA of the CDR3: TGCGCCAGCAGCTTGCTTACAGGGGACAGACAAGGTGAGCAGTTCTTC.

This clonotype showed up just a few times. V usage is TRBV20-1 and J usage is TRBJ2-2, with 15 bases matching TRBD2. CDR3 length: 15 amino acids. Germline V lookup: CDR1 DFQATT, CDR2 SNEGSKA (reference sequence). After removal of 6 bases from V and 4 bases from J, the junction contained 3 bases not matched to a gene. CDR3 DNA: TGCAGTGCCCGGACTAGCGGGGGGGGCACCGGGGAGCTGTTTTTT. Translated, it gives CSARTSGGGTGELFF.

V gene TRBV4-3 combines with J gene TRBJ2-3, with TRBD2 matching 11 bases. In germline, CDR1 is LGHNA, CDR2 YSLEER. V gave up 3 bases and J gave up 2 bases; unmatched junction bases: 7. CDR3 size: 17 residues. CDR3 DNA sequence: TGCGCCAGCAGCCAGGGTATAGCGGGGGGGAACACAGATACGCAGTATTTT. The encoded protein is CASSQGIAGGNTDTQYF.

J is TRBJ2-6 and V is TRBV28; D not certain. Trimming shortened V by 5 bases and J by 0 bases, and 8 bases separated the two germline ends. The germline gives CDR1 MDHEN, CDR2 SYDVKM. This CDR3 is built from 15 residues. DNA of the CDR3: TGTGCCAGCAGTCCCCACACCTCTGGGGCCAACGTCCTGACTTTC. Protein product: CASSPHTSGANVLTF.

The J gene is TRBJ2-3, the V gene TRBV20-1; 10 bases are shared with TRBD2. Trimming took 6 bases from V and 6 from J; bases not matched to a gene: 9. CDR1 DFQATT and CDR2 SNEGSKA come from the germline V gene (reference sequence). The CDR3 is made up of 14 amino acids. The CDR3 loop reads CSATSSGGRDTQYF. As DNA, the CDR3 is TGCAGTGCAACTTCTAGCGGGGGCAGGGATACGCAGTATTTT.

The chain carries TRBV7-7 and TRBJ2-5; 8 nucleotides align to TRBD1. Germline V CDR1 and CDR2: SSHAT, FNYEAQ (reference sequence). Trimming removed 4 bases from V and 7 bases from J; junction bases left unmatched: 5. CDR3 length equals 13 residues. The CDR3 DNA follows: TGTGCCAGCAGCTCAGGGGGCGGTCGGACCCAGTACTTC. The encoded protein is CASSSGGGRTQYF.

This chain joins TRBV7-8 and TRBJ2-7; D unresolved. Trimming cost V 6 bases and J 2 bases, with 8 bases left between them. This CDR3 has 12 residues. The germline gives CDR1 SGHVS, CDR2 FQNEAQ. The chain's CDR3 is CASRDGPYEQYV. DNA for the CDR3: TGTGCCAGCAGAGACGGACCCTACGAGCAGTACGTC.

This clonotype was observed at least ten times. The chain recombines TRBV5-5 with TRBJ2-2, with 8 bases aligning to TRBD2. The V gene end was trimmed by 4 bases and the J gene end by 4 bases; junction bases not matched to a gene: 9. This CDR3 region has 16 residues. Germline-derived CDR1 and CDR2 are SGHKS and YYEKEE (reference sequence). The DNA for the CDR3 is TGTGCCAGCAGCCCCAGAGCGGGGGACGGCACCGGGGAGCTGTTTTTT. Translated: CASSPRAGDGTGELFF. The full variable domain, completed using reference TRBV5-5 and TRBJ2-2, is DAGVTQSPTHLIKTRGQQVTLRCSPISGHKSVSWYQQVLGQGPQFIFQYYEKEERGRGNFPDRFSARQFPNYSSELNVNALLLGDSALYLCASSPRAGDGTGELFFGEGSRLTVL.

The rearrangement links TRBV7-2 to TRBJ2-5; 7 nucleotides agree with TRBD1. Unmatched junction bases numbered 9, after V lost 5 bases and J lost 3 bases. Germline V lookup: CDR1 SGHTA, CDR2 FQGNSA. The CDR3 runs to 15 residues. The CDR3 DNA reads as TGTGCCAGCAGCCCAGGACAGGCCACGAAAGAGACCCAGTACTTC. Protein: CASSPGQATKETQYF.

The chain has TRBV7-6 and TRBJ2-1, with 8 nucleotides matching TRBD2. The CDR3 has 14 residues. Germline trimming cut 5 bases from V and 7 bases from J; bases unmatched to any gene: 7. CDR1 is SGHVS, CDR2 FNYEAQ, per germline. The CDR3 reads CASSPRGGDNEQFF. The CDR3 DNA is TGTGCCAGCAGCCCCCGGGGGGGGGATAATGAGCAGTTCTTC. Full variable domain (missing parts from reference TRBV7-6 and TRBJ2-1): GAGVSQSPRYKVTKRGQDVALRCDPISGHVSLYWYRQALGQGPEFLTYFNYEAQQDKSGLPNDRFSAERPEGSISTLTIQRTEQRDSAMYRCASSPRGGDNEQFFGPGTRLTVL.

Only a few counts were recorded for this clonotype. V and J are TRBV20-1 and TRBJ1-1; perhaps TRBD1 as D (5 bases). CDR3 length: 15 amino acids. CDR1 is DFQATT and CDR2 is SNEGSKA in the germline V gene (reference sequence). V was clipped by 5 bases and J by 4 bases, with 20 bases between them. The CDR3 loop reads CSAPGQGAGGTEAFF. The CDR3 DNA is TGCAGTGCTCCTGGACAAGGGGCCGGTGGCACTGAAGCTTTCTTT.

This chain links TRBV5-8 with TRBJ1-5; possible D gene TRBD1, 6 bases. The germline gives CDR1 SGHTS, CDR2 YDEGEE. The CDR3 sequence is 16 residues long. V was trimmed by 1 base and J by 0 bases, leaving 11 bases between them. DNA for the CDR3: TGTGCCAGCAGCTTGACACAGGGCTATAGCAATCAGCCCCAGCATTTT. It is translated as CASSLTQGYSNQPQHF.

The V gene is TRBV29-1, the J gene TRBJ1-5; no reliable D call. Trimming shortened V by 2 bases and J by 5 bases, and 10 bases separated the two germline ends. CDR1 and CDR2 from the germline V gene are SQVTM and ANQGSEA. The CDR3 totals 13 residues. In DNA, the CDR3 is TGCAGCGTTGAAATGGGGATCGATCAGCCCCAGCATTTT. This translates into CSVEMGIDQPQHF.

This clonotype was detected ten times or more. V and J are TRBV27 and TRBJ2-4, with D tentatively TRBD1 (7 bases). This CDR3 contains 16 residues. The germline V and J ends were trimmed by 4 bases and 0 bases, with 13 bases remaining between them. Germline lookup yields CDR1 MNHEY and CDR2 SMNVEV (reference sequence). In DNA form, the CDR3 reads TGTGCCAGCAGTTCCCAGGGGGACTTAGCCAAAAACATTCAGTACTTC. This codes for CASSSQGDLAKNIQYF.

This clonotype was seen at least ten times. The CDR3 spells CASSQEPGTNTEAFF. The CDR3 nucleotides read TGTGCCAGCAGCCAAGAACCAGGGACGAACACTGAAGCTTTCTTT. The rearrangement links TRBV4-2 to TRBJ1-1, with a weak D call TRBD1 (5 bases). The CDR3 loop spans 15 amino acids. Trimming removed 0 bases from V and 1 base from J, with 9 bases in between. The germline V gene has CDR1 LGHNA and CDR2 YNFKEQ.

The chain uses TRBV5-5 and TRBJ1-5, with a tentative D call TRBD1 (5 bases). Looked up from germline, CDR1 is SGHKS and CDR2 is YYEKEE (reference sequence). V dropped 1 base and J dropped 3 bases, with 11 bases sitting between them. CDR3 length: 15 residues. The CDR3 region is CASSLYKGDNQPQHF. CDR3 coding DNA: TGTGCCAGCAGCTTGTACAAAGGGGACAATCAGCCCCAGCATTTT.

There are many counts of this clonotype. V and J are TRBV5-1 and TRBJ2-7, with TRBD1 matching 11 bases. Germline values: CDR1 SGHRS, CDR2 YFSETQ. The CDR3 extends over 15 amino acids. The V gene end was trimmed by 4 bases and the J gene end by 2 bases; junction bases not matched to a gene: 5. As DNA, the CDR3 is TGCGCCAGCAGCGTCGGGACAGGGGGGGCCTACGAGCAGTACGTC. Translated: CASSVGTGGAYEQYV.

J is TRBJ2-2 and V is TRBV7-2; the match to TRBD2 covers 8 bases. Germline CDR1 is SGHTA and CDR2 is FQGNSA. This CDR3 comprises 17 residues. Losses at the gene ends were 2 bases for V and 0 bases for J; bases not matched to a gene: 5. For the CDR3, the DNA is TGTGCCAGCAGCTTAATGGGCGGGGGGTCGAACACCGGGGAGCTGTTTTTT. Translation: CASSLMGGGSNTGELFF.